This T cell receptor beta chain was captured by sequencing in a study of cytomegalovirus exposure and HLA in healthy donors. Overall study findings and caveats: Several top significant clusters appeared, in a later analysis, to be linked to common viral pathogens.

In its sample, this clone was seen once. Its antigen remains unknown. V was pared by 6 bases and J by 8 bases, with 10 bases between. This CDR3 is 11 amino acids long. Germline V lookup: CDR1 MNHNS, CDR2 SASEGT. PCR amplification relied on 60 Vbeta primers (plus 13 Jbeta primers). Here immunoSEQ multiplex PCR was the method, and the copy in TCRdb shows in-frame clones only, minus some. The sample shows roughly 170,000 clones, 70% to 80% of them seen only once. The TCR comes from a woman aged 25 to 45 in good health and CMV-seropositive. The rearrangement links TRBV6-1 to TRBJ1-2; D ambiguous. Sequenced: PBMCs. The CDR3 coding sequence is TGTGCCAGCAGGGGTGACTTGGGCTACACCTTC. Translating gives CASRGDLGYTF.